This T cell receptor (beta chain) was recorded in a study of blood T cell repertoires in COVID-19. Study summary: Sites across the United States, Italy and Spain contributed samples from acute and convalescent COVID-19. The analysed material was cDNA or gDNA that came from T cells, B-cell-depleted T cells, or PBMCs.

V lost 5 bases to trimming and J lost 6 bases, with 11 bases between them. The CDR3 consists of 12 residues. Seattle cases were enrolled at active infection and followed longitudinally. The authors' processing: Amplification of reference gene primers provided the estimated nucleated cell counts. This table comes from immunoSEQ multiplex PCR, and its TCRdb copy is limited to in-frame clones, with some not included. The V and J calls and clone size come from that table; D and trimming were worked out from the DNA. The sample shows about 390,000 clones, 70% to 90% of them seen only once. The receptor was derived from a woman aged 55 to 70 with COVID-19, enrolled during active disease. The source material was peripheral blood. This chain joins TRBV12-3 or TRBV12-4 and TRBJ2-7; D is perhaps TRBD2 (5 bases). CDR3 in amino acids: CASSQLRGEQYF. CDR3 sequence (DNA): TGTGCCAGCAGTCAGCTTCGGGGCGAGCAGTACTTC.